This T cell receptor beta chain stems from a study of regulatory T cells in long-lasting Graves disease. V was cut by 4 bases and J by 3 bases, with 12 bases left in between. This CDR3 comprises 14 residues. Germline lookup yields CDR1 SGHDT and CDR2 YYEEEE. General observations from the study: Accuracy may have suffered from the small sample size.

Time point noted: persistent/refractory GD, antithyroid drugs over 5 years with positive TRAb. The TCR library used RNA extracted from PBMCs. Graves' disease diagnosis used American Thyroid Association guidelines. An endocrinology unit in Xi'an, China, supplied the patients. In the case of this clonotype: The antigen remains undetermined.

iRepertoire HTBI primers and Arm-PCR of CDR3 regions built TCR beta libraries. TCRdb analysed the multiplex PCR reads with MiXCR anew, one entry per CDR3 protein. The data show roughly 700,000 distinct CDR3 sequences, with about 30% seen just once and about 40% held by the top ten. The sequence came from a female donor with Graves disease. The chain carries TRBV5-6 and TRBJ2-3; D possibly corresponds to TRBD1 (5 bases). Sequences were derived from peripheral blood mononuclear cells (PBMCs), sampled when the disease was refractory, from a patient treated with antithyroid drugs. The chain's CDR3 is CASSPDGATDTQYF. The CDR3 coding sequence is TGTGCCAGCAGCCCCGATGGGGCGACAGATACGCAGTATTTT.